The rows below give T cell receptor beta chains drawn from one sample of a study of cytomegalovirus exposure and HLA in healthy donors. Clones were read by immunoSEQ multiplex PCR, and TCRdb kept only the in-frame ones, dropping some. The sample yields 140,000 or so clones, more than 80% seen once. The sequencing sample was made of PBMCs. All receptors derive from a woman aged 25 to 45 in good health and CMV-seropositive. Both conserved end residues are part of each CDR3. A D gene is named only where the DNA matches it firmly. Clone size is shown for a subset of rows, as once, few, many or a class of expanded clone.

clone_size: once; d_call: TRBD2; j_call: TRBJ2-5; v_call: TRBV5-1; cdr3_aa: CASSLLYGRYQETQYF; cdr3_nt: TGCGCCAGCAGCTTGTTGTACGGGAGGTACCAAGAGACCCAGTACTTC
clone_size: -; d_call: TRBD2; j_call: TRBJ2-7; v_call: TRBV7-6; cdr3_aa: CASSSGVNYEQYF; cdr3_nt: TGTGCCAGCAGCAGCGGGGTAAACTACGAGCAGTACTTC
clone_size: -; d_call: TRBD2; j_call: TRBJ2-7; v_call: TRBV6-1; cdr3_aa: CASRAGGPKEEQYF; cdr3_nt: TGTGCCAGCAGGGCGGGAGGGCCGAAGGAGGAGCAGTACTTC
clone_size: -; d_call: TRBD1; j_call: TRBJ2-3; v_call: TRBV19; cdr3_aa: CASSPRPGTGSGDTQYF; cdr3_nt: TGTGCCAGTAGTCCTCGTCCCGGGACAGGTTCGGGGGATACGCAGTATTTT
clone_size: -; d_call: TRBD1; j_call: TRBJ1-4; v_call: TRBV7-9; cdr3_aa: CASSLQTGGAEKLFF; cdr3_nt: TGTGCCAGCAGCTTACAGACAGGGGGCGCGGAAAAACTGTTTTTT
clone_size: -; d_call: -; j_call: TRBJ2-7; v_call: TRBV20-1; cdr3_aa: CSARDGASEYF; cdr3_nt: TGCAGTGCTAGAGATGGGGCTAGCGAGTACTTC
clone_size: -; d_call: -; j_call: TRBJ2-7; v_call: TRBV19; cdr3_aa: CASSIGFGGLDYEQYF; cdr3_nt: TGTGCCAGTAGTATAGGGTTTGGTGGGCTGGACTACGAGCAGTACTTC
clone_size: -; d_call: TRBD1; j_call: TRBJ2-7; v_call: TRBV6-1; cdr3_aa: CASSPDRASYEQYF; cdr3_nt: TGTGCCAGCAGTCCCGACAGGGCTTCCTACGAGCAGTACTTC
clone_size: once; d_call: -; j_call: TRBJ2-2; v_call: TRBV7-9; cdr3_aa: CASSSMGGTAYTGELFF; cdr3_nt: TGTGCCAGCAGCTCAATGGGCGGGACAGCTTACACCGGGGAGCTGTTTTTT
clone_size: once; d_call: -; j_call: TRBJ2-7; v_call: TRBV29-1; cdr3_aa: CSVEDSWLLGQYF; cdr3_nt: TGCAGCGTCGAGGACAGCTGGCTCCTAGGGCAGTACTTC
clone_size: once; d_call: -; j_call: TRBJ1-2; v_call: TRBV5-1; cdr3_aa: CASSLGGSSYGYTF; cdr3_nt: TGCGCCAGCAGCTTGGGGGGCAGTTCTTATGGCTACACCTTC
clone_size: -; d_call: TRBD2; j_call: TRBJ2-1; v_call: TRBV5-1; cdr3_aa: CASSPLLAGGNNEQFF; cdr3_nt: TGCGCCAGCAGCCCCCTACTAGCGGGGGGTAACAATGAGCAGTTCTTC
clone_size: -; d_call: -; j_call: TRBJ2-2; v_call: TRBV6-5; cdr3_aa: CASRSGLIGELFF; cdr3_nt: TGTGCCAGCAGGTCGGGGTTGATCGGGGAGCTGTTTTTT
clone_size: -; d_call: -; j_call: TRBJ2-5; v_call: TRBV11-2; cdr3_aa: CASSSAGRDQETQYF; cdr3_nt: TGTGCCAGCAGTTCGGCGGGTAGGGATCAAGAGACCCAGTACTTC
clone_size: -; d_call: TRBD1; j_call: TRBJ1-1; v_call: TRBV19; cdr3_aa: CASSPGQFSVAFF; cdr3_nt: TGTGCCAGTAGTCCGGGACAGTTCTCTGTAGCTTTCTTT
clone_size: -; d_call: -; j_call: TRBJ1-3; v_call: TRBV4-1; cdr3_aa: CASSQVGGLGNTIYF; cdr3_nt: TGCGCCAGCAGCCAAGTCGGGGGGCTCGGGAACACCATATATTTT
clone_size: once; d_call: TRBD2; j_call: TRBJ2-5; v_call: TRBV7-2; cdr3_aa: CASSLWTSGASATQYF; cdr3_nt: TGTGCCAGCAGCTTGTGGACTAGCGGGGCCTCGGCGACCCAGTACTTC
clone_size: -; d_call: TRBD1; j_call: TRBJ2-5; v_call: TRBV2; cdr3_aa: CASSKRQGAAQETQYF; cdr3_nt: TGTGCCAGCAGCAAGCGACAGGGGGCGGCCCAAGAGACCCAGTACTTC
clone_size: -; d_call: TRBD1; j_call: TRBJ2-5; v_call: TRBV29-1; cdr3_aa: CSVDPAGDSQETQYF; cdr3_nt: TGCAGCGTTGACCCGGCCGGGGACAGTCAAGAGACCCAGTACTTC
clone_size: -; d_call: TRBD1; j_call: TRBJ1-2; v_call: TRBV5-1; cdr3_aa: CASSAGTGEWANYGYTF; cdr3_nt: TGCGCCAGCAGCGCCGGGACAGGGGAGTGGGCTAACTATGGCTACACCTTC
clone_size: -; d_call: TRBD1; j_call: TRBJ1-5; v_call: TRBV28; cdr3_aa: CASSYPSPWGQGVSSNQPQHF; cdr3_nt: TGTGCCAGCAGTTACCCCTCGCCCTGGGGACAGGGAGTAAGTAGCAATCAGCCCCAGCATTTT
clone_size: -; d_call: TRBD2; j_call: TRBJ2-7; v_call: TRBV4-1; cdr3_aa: CASSQIWTSGSFEQYF; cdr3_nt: TGCGCCAGCAGCCAAATTTGGACTAGCGGCTCTTTCGAGCAGTACTTC
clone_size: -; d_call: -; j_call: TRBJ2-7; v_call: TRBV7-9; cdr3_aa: CASSPGMATYEQYF; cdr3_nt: TGTGCCAGCAGCCCCGGGATGGCTACCTACGAGCAGTACTTC
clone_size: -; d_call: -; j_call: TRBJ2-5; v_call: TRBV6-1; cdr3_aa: CASSDRGLKAQYF; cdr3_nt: TGTGCCAGCAGTGACCGGGGGTTAAAGGCCCAGTACTTC
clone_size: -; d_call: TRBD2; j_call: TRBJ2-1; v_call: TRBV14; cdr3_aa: CASGLAGGPGEQFF; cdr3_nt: TGTGCCAGCGGACTAGCGGGGGGTCCAGGCGAGCAGTTCTTC
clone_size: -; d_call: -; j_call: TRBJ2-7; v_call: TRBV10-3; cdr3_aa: CAIRATGQFHEQYF; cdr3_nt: TGTGCCATCAGGGCGACAGGTCAATTCCACGAGCAGTACTTC
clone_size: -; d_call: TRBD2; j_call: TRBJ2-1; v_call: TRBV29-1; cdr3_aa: CSGEPLGLAGGNEQFF; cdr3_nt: TGCAGCGGGGAACCCCTGGGACTAGCGGGGGGGAATGAGCAGTTCTTC
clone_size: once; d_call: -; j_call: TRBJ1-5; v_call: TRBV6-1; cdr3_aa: CASRDDRYSNQPQHF; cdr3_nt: TGTGCCAGCAGGGACGACAGATATAGCAATCAGCCCCAGCATTTT
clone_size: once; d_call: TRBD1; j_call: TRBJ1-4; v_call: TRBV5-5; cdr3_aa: CASSVGTGTDEKLFF; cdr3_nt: TGTGCCAGCAGCGTAGGGACAGGGACGGATGAAAAACTGTTTTTT
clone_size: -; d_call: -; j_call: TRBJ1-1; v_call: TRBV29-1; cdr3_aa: CSARTANTEAFF; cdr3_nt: TGCAGCGCCAGGACAGCAAACACTGAAGCTTTCTTT
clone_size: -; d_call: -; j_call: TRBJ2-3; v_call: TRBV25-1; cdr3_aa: CATWSPPDTQYF; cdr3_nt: TGTGCCACGTGGAGTCCCCCCGATACGCAGTATTTT
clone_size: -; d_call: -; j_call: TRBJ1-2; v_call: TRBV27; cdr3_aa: CASSLSSGPPLYGYTF; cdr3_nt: TGTGCCAGCAGTCTTTCTTCAGGCCCGCCCCTCTATGGCTACACCTTC
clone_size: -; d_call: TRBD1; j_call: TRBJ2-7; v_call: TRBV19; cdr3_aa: CASSSSGRDSSYEQYF; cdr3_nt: TGTGCCAGTAGTTCCTCGGGACGGGACAGCTCCTACGAGCAGTACTTC
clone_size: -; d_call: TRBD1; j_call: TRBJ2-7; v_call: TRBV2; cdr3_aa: CASISRTGIYEQYF; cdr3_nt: TGTGCCAGCATATCGAGGACAGGTATCTACGAGCAGTACTTC
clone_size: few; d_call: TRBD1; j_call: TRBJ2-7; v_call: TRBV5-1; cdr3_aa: CASSRDSPYEQYF; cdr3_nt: TGCGCCAGCAGCCGGGACAGTCCCTACGAGCAGTACTTC
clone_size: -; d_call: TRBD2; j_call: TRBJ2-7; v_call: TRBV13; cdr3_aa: CASSLGLAGGLEQYF; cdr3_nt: TGTGCCAGCAGCTTAGGGCTAGCGGGAGGGCTCGAGCAGTACTTC
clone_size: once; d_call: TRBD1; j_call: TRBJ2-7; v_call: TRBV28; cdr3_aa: CASSIWDRGAYEQYF; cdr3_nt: TGTGCCAGCAGTATCTGGGACAGGGGCGCCTACGAGCAGTACTTC
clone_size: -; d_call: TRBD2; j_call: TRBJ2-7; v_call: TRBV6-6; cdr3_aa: CASTHGRGSSYEQYF; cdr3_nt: TGTGCCAGCACCCACGGGCGGGGGTCATCCTACGAGCAGTACTTC
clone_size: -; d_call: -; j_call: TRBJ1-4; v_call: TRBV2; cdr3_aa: CASRRGLNEKLFF; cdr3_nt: TGTGCCAGCAGGAGGGGACTGAATGAAAAACTGTTTTTT
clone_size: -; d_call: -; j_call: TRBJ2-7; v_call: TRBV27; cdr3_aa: CASSLDGVNEQYF; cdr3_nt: TGTGCCAGCAGTTTAGACGGAGTCAACGAGCAGTACTTC
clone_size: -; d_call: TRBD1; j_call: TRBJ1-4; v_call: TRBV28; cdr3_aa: CASRGTATGVLFF; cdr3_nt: TGTGCCAGCAGGGGGACAGCCACTGGGGTGCTGTTTTTT
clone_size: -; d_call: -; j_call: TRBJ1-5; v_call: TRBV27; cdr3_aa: CASSGTPPGGQPQHF; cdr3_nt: TGTGCCAGCAGTGGGACACCCCCGGGCGGGCAGCCCCAGCATTTT
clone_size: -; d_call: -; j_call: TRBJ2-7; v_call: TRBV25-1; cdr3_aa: CASSDPRPQYF; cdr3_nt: TGTGCCAGCAGTGATCCCCGTCCGCAGTACTTC
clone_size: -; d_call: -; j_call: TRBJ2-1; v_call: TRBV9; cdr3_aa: CASSVAGADYNEQFF; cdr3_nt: TGTGCCAGCAGCGTAGCGGGAGCAGACTACAATGAGCAGTTCTTC
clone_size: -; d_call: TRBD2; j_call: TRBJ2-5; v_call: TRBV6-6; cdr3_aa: CASIGLAEETQYF; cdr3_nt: TGTGCCAGCATTGGACTAGCGGAAGAGACCCAGTACTTC
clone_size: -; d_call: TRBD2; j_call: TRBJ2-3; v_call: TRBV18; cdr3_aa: CASSPDPGTSGTTSTDTQYF; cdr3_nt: TGTGCCAGCTCACCGGACCCCGGGACTAGCGGGACTACTAGCACAGATACGCAGTATTTT
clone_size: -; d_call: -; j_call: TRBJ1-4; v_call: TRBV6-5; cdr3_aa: CASSYGSGEKLFF; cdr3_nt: TGTGCCAGCAGTTACGGGAGTGGGGAAAAACTGTTTTTT
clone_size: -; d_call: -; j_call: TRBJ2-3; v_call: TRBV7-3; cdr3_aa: CASSPKGPVDTQYF; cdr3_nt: TGTGCCAGCAGCCCCAAGGGGCCGGTAGATACGCAGTATTTT
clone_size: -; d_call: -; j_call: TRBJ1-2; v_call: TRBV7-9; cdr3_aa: CASSLTVGANYGYTF; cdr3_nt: TGTGCCAGCAGCTTAACCGTAGGGGCTAACTATGGCTACACCTTC
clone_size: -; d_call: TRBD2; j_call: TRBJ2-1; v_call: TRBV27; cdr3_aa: CASSLWGPSGGRYNEQFF; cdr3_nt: TGTGCCAGCAGTTTATGGGGCCCTTCGGGAGGCCGATACAATGAGCAGTTCTTC
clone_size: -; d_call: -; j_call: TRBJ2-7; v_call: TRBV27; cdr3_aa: CASSSLARSSYEQYF; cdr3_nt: TGTGCCAGCAGCAGCCTAGCGAGGAGCTCCTACGAGCAGTACTTC
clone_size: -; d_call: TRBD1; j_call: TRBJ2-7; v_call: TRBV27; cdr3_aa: CASSSGQGTFYEQYF; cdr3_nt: TGTGCCAGCAGTTCGGGACAGGGGACATTCTACGAGCAGTACTTC
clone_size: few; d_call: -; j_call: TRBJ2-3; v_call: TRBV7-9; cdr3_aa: CASSLGGGSPDTQYF; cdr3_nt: TGTGCCAGCAGCTTAGGAGGGGGTTCTCCAGATACGCAGTATTTT